A selection of T cell receptor beta chains follows, all from one sample in a study of tumor-infiltrating lymphocytes in localized non-small cell lung cancer. Produced via immunoSEQ multiplex PCR; TCRdb's table is partial and in-frame only. The sample contains 10,000 to 15,000 clones, about nine tenths of which appear only once. Sequencing was performed on lung tumor tissue. Receptors originate from a human donor with non-small cell lung cancer. Each CDR3 is given with its conserved first and last residue. A D gene is named only where the DNA matches it firmly. The size field is filled for only some rows; it gives once, few, many or a size class.

>TRBD1|TRBV6-5|NA|TRBJ2-7
CASRTRTGINEQYF
TGTGCCAGCAGGACTCGGACAGGGATAAACGAGCAGTACTTC
>TRBD2|TRBV4-2|NA|TRBJ2-3
CASSQDWVKGLAGGPTDTQYF
TGTGCCAGCAGCCAAGATTGGGTAAAGGGACTAGCGGGAGGGCCCACAGATACGCAGTATTTT
>NA|TRBV18|once|TRBJ2-1
CASSPLTQGGREQFF
TGTGCCAGCTCACCCTTGACCCAGGGGGGAAGGGAGCAGTTCTTC
>TRBD2|TRBV6-4|NA|TRBJ2-1
CASSESGLAGGNEQFF
TGTGCCAGCAGCGAGTCTGGACTAGCGGGGGGGAATGAGCAGTTCTTC
>NA|TRBV5-1|NA|TRBJ2-3
CASSLGSSNVVTDTQYF
TGCGCCAGCAGCTTGGGGTCTAGCAATGTAGTCACAGATACGCAGTATTTT
>NA|TRBV30|NA|TRBJ2-3
CAWNPKGGTDTQYF
TGTGCCTGGAACCCTAAGGGGGGAACAGATACGCAGTATTTT
>TRBD1|TRBV9|NA|TRBJ1-2
CASSVTDDRGWDGYTF
TGTGCCAGCAGCGTCACCGATGACAGGGGGTGGGATGGCTACACCTTC
>NA|TRBV5-5|NA|TRBJ2-7
CASSRLGGSIEQYF
TGTGCCAGCAGCCGTCTGGGGGGTTCCATCGAGCAGTACTTC
>TRBD1|TRBV6-6|few|TRBJ2-3
CATPGQAFTSTDTQYF
TGTGCCACCCCGGGACAGGCTTTTACTAGCACAGATACGCAGTATTTT
>TRBD1|TRBV19|NA|TRBJ2-7
CASSIDRTGQQYF
TGTGCCAGTAGTATAGATCGGACAGGTCAGCAGTACTTC
>NA|TRBV7-9|NA|TRBJ2-3
CASSPPAAGLLTDTQYF
TGTGCCAGCAGCCCCCCCGCCGCGGGTTTATTGACAGATACGCAGTATTTT
>NA|TRBV5-6|NA|TRBJ2-3
CASSLDIGEDTQYF
TGTGCCAGCAGCTTGGATATCGGGGAAGATACGCAGTATTTT
>TRBD1|TRBV6-6|NA|TRBJ1-1
CASSYAGTGGEAFF
TGTGCCAGCAGTTACGCAGGGACAGGGGGCGAAGCTTTCTTT
>NA|TRBV29-1|NA|TRBJ2-5
CSVARQPRGETQYF
TGCAGCGTTGCCAGACAACCCAGGGGAGAGACCCAGTACTTC
>NA|TRBV30|once|TRBJ1-1
CAWRWGGNTEAFF
TGTGCCTGGAGGTGGGGGGGGAACACTGAAGCTTTCTTT
>TRBD1|TRBV5-6|NA|TRBJ1-6
CASSTGTGNSPLHF
TGTGCCAGCAGCACGGGGACAGGGAATTCACCCCTCCACTTT
>TRBD2|TRBV4-2|once|TRBJ2-1
CASSSPRLAGVRSYNEQFF
TGTGCCAGCAGCTCACCACGGCTAGCGGGAGTTCGCTCCTACAATGAGCAGTTCTTC
>TRBD1|TRBV10-3|NA|TRBJ2-5
CAISERGGGKKETQYF
TGTGCCATCAGTGAGAGAGGGGGCGGAAAAAAAGAGACCCAGTACTTC
>NA|TRBV6-5|NA|TRBJ1-5
CASSYSGAATQPQHF
TGTGCCAGCAGTTACTCGGGGGCAGCTACTCAGCCCCAGCATTTT
>NA|TRBV29-1|NA|TRBJ2-2
CSVHHTNTGELFF
TGCAGCGTTCACCACACGAACACCGGGGAGCTGTTTTTT
>TRBD1|TRBV28|NA|TRBJ1-3
CASSPPDRNSGNTIYF
TGTGCCAGCAGTCCCCCGGACAGGAACTCTGGAAACACCATATATTTT
>NA|TRBV5-1|NA|TRBJ2-2
CASSPDRLHTGELFF
TGCGCCAGCAGCCCGGACAGACTTCACACCGGGGAGCTGTTTTTT
>NA|TRBV11-2|NA|TRBJ2-7
CASQGGLAGPMRGQYF
TGTGCCAGCCAAGGTGGGCTCGCGGGGCCCATGAGAGGGCAGTACTTC
>NA|TRBV6-1|once|TRBJ1-2
CASKGQGSYGYTF
TGTGCCAGCAAAGGGCAGGGCTCATATGGCTACACCTTC
>NA|TRBV9|NA|TRBJ1-2
CASSVAPESGGYTF
TGTGCCAGCAGCGTAGCCCCTGAATCCGGTGGCTACACCTTC
>NA|TRBV2|NA|TRBJ2-1
CASRGSSYNEQFF
TGTGCCAGCAGGGGTAGCTCCTACAATGAGCAGTTCTTC
>NA|TRBV5-1|NA|TRBJ1-2
CASSVASDRAGGYTF
TGCGCCAGCAGCGTAGCTTCGGACCGGGCAGGTGGCTACACCTTC
>NA|TRBV4-1|NA|TRBJ1-1
CASREAGRNTEAFF
TGCGCCAGCAGAGAGGCGGGCAGGAACACTGAAGCTTTCTTT
>NA|TRBV10-3|NA|TRBJ1-3
CAIRSEVPAGNTIYF
TGTGCCATCCGCTCGGAGGTTCCAGCTGGAAACACCATATATTTT
>TRBD1|TRBV28|NA|TRBJ2-4
CASSPRGQGKNIQYF
TGTGCCAGCAGCCCCCGAGGACAGGGTAAAAACATTCAGTACTTC
>TRBD2|TRBV10-2|NA|TRBJ2-7
CASSESGGNAYEQYF
TGCGCCAGCAGTGAAAGCGGGGGGAACGCCTACGAGCAGTACTTC
>TRBD2|TRBV6-5|NA|TRBJ2-5
CASSYARAGGPGTQYF
TGTGCCAGCAGTTACGCCCGAGCGGGAGGGCCCGGGACCCAGTACTTC
>TRBD1|TRBV19|NA|TRBJ1-1
CASSRTGGKGNTEAFF
TGTGCCAGTAGCCGGACAGGGGGCAAGGGGAACACTGAAGCTTTCTTT
>TRBD2|TRBV5-1|NA|TRBJ2-1
CASSSTLLAHNEQFF
TGCGCCAGCAGCTCCACTCTACTAGCGCACAATGAGCAGTTCTTC
>NA|TRBV7-9|NA|TRBJ2-5
CASSRQQETQYF
TGTGCCAGCAGCCGACAGCAAGAGACCCAGTACTTC
>TRBD2|TRBV5-4|NA|TRBJ2-7
CASSVDPGTSSYEQYF
TGTGCCAGCAGCGTGGATCCTGGGACTAGCTCCTACGAGCAGTACTTC
>TRBD1|TRBV18|NA|TRBJ1-5
CASSRTGGNQPQHF
TGTGCCAGCTCACGGACAGGGGGTAATCAGCCCCAGCATTTT
>TRBD1|TRBV6-1|NA|TRBJ1-4
CASSLDRGKEKLFF
TGTGCCAGCAGTTTGGACAGGGGGAAAGAAAAACTGTTTTTT
>NA|TRBV29-1|NA|TRBJ2-7
CSVVGVEESSYEQYF
TGCAGCGTTGTCGGGGTAGAGGAGAGCTCCTACGAGCAGTACTTC
>NA|TRBV6-1|NA|TRBJ2-7
CASSAGSSYEQYF
TGTGCCAGCAGTGCCGGGAGCTCCTACGAGCAGTACTTC
>NA|TRBV6-6|NA|TRBJ2-7
CASRETRGSYEQYF
TGTGCCAGCAGGGAGACCAGGGGTTCCTACGAGCAGTACTTC
>TRBD1|TRBV6-6|NA|TRBJ2-6
CASSYVGQGGANVLTF
TGTGCCAGCAGTTATGTTGGACAGGGTGGGGCCAACGTCCTGACTTTC
>TRBD1|TRBV10-1|once|TRBJ1-2
CASSRDRGYGYTF
TGCGCCAGCAGTAGGGACAGGGGCTATGGCTACACCTTC
>NA|TRBV9|NA|TRBJ1-1
CASSEGSGLNTEAFF
TGTGCCAGCAGCGAGGGCTCAGGGCTAAACACTGAAGCTTTCTTT
>NA|TRBV6-4|NA|TRBJ1-3
CASSDLGRLIQSSGNTIYF
TGTGCCAGCAGTGACTTAGGCAGGTTAATACAGAGCTCTGGAAACACCATATATTTT
>NA|TRBV19|NA|TRBJ2-2
CASSILRSGVLLTGELFF
TGTGCCAGTAGTATTCTCAGGTCGGGAGTCCTTCTGACCGGGGAGCTGTTTTTT
>NA|TRBV30|NA|TRBJ1-1
CAWSVNRGTEAFF
TGTGCCTGGAGTGTAAACCGGGGGACTGAAGCTTTCTTT
>NA|TRBV7-9|NA|TRBJ2-7
CASSFTGGYEQYF
TGTGCCAGCAGCTTCACGGGCGGATACGAGCAGTACTTC
>TRBD1|TRBV29-1|NA|TRBJ2-1
CSGRDRDYNEQFF
TGCAGCGGCCGGGACAGGGATTACAATGAGCAGTTCTTC
>NA|TRBV28|NA|TRBJ1-3
CASSTPAGRNTIYF
TGTGCCAGCAGTACTCCCGCCGGGAGAAACACCATATATTTT
>NA|TRBV6-1|NA|TRBJ2-7
CASSGHLSYEQYF
TGTGCCAGCAGTGGACACCTCTCCTACGAGCAGTACTTC
>TRBD1|TRBV5-1|medium-sized|TRBJ1-2
CASSLGMGQGEPNYGYTF
TGCGCCAGCAGCTTGGGTATGGGACAGGGGGAACCTAACTATGGCTACACCTTC